The source of this T cell receptor beta chain is a study of low-dose radiotherapy and immunotherapy resistance in tumors. Study overall: Cohort 2 patients were irradiated with 1 Gy every two weeks, reaching 13 Gy over 26 weeks. One day before radiation and immunotherapy, intravenous cyclophosphamide 200 mg/m2 was administered, with this repeated every two weeks.

Noted time point: before trial treatment. V was pared by 4 bases and J by 0 bases, with 13 bases between. The CDR3 extends over 16 amino acids. The V gene's germline CDR1 is SGHVS and CDR2 FQNEAQ. With TRAV- and TRBV-specific primers, first-strand cDNA was made, covering the alpha and beta chains. For amplifying TCRs, the PCR ran for about 20 cycles with Phusion, which was used together with a constant-region primer and the adapter on the V primers. TCRdb used MiXCR to reprocess the reads, holding one entry per CDR3 protein. Altogether 35,000 to 45,000 distinct CDR3 sequences are present, roughly 31% being singletons, with the ten largest covering roughly 4%.

The sequence derives from a male donor with gallbladder cancer. The sample consisted of PBMCs, taken before treatment. The V call is TRBV7-8, the J call TRBJ1-3; D is uncertain. The CDR3 loop is CASSSPRKSSGNTIYF. For the CDR3, the DNA is TGTGCCAGCAGCTCACCCAGGAAGAGCTCTGGAAACACCATATATTTT.